This T cell receptor beta chain was retrieved from a study of cytomegalovirus exposure and HLA in healthy donors. Study information: Later analysis reported that the 110 or so validation repertoires shared the platform of the roughly 680 first-cohort repertoires. General study points: The study labeled 150 to 200 TCR beta chains cytomegalovirus-associated.

Of note for this clone: Antigen specificity is unknown.

Assay: immunoSEQ multiplex PCR; the TCRdb copy retains only in-frame clones and omits some. The sample lists approximately 150,000 clones, around four fifths occurring once. The germline V gene encodes CDR1 SGHRS and CDR2 YFSETQ. The J segment lost 3 bases and the V segment lost 4 bases, leaving 9 bases of the junction unmatched. The CDR3 consists of 16 residues. This receptor was obtained from a man aged 30-40 years in good health and CMV-seropositive. The specimen was PBMCs. The rearrangement joins TRBV5-1 to TRBJ2-2, with TRBD1 matching over 7 bases. The CDR3 DNA reads as TGCGCCAGCAGCCTCGGACAGGCCAGGGACACCGGGGAGCTGTTTTTT. It is translated as CASSLGQARDTGELFF.